The T cell receptor (beta chain) described here comes from a study of post-analysis software for immune sequencing data. In this sample, this clonotype turned up a few times. Its antigen is as yet unknown. CDR1 SGHDN and CDR2 FVKESK come from the germline V gene. The V end lost 4 bases, the J end lost 4 bases, and 11 bases lay between the germline ends. The CDR3 spans 14 residues. General study points: Four to six TRBV segments (TRBV5-6, TRBV5-1 and TRBV20-1 among them) occurred more frequently in patients than in controls. Batch-matched samples strongly co-clustered by F measure.

Unique molecular identifiers were built into the TCR beta cDNA libraries. TCRdb processed the PCR reads anew with MiXCR; each CDR3 protein has one entry. There are 740,000 or so distinct CDR3 sequences in the sample; roughly 58% occur only once, and approximately 4.5% lies in the top ten. The chain combines TRBV14 with TRBJ2-1; D remains ambiguous. The sequence came from a girl aged 5-17 years with multiple sclerosis. What was sequenced was blood. The CDR3: CASSPKNQYNEQFF. The CDR3, as DNA: TGTGCCAGCAGCCCCAAAAACCAGTACAATGAGCAGTTCTTC.